These T cell receptor beta chains were read from a single sample in a study of T cells in Graves' hyperthyroidism and ophthalmopathy. Each CDR3 protein is one row after TCRdb ran MiXCR on the multiplex PCR reads. The repertoire includes about 480,000 distinct CDR3 sequences, 22% of them detected once, and approximately 54% sits in the top ten. The material sequenced was blood. The source of these receptors is a woman aged 70-85 years with Graves' ophthalmopathy. Each CDR3 is given with its conserved first and last residue. Each record gives: J gene, D gene, V gene, CDR3 protein. A D gene is named only where the DNA matches it firmly.

TRBJ2-7 TRBD1 TRBV27 CASREPGTGTYEQYF
TRBJ1-5 . TRBV12-3/TRBV12-4 CASTWGVTLGNQPQHF
TRBJ1-5 . TRBV19 CASSMDYRSGQPQHF
TRBJ1-2 . TRBV10-3 CAISDQSGGWYGYTF
TRBJ2-2 . TRBV19 CASSIPQGGMGTGELFF
TRBJ1-1 . TRBV6-4 CASSAGEHTEAFF
TRBJ1-1 TRBD1 TRBV19 CASSQPGGGRDTEAFF
TRBJ1-1 . TRBV13 CASSHNPNTEAFF
TRBJ2-7 TRBD1 TRBV5-1 CASSVWDRDEQYF
TRBJ1-5 . TRBV28 CASSPYWGSGNQPQHF
TRBJ2-3 . TRBV10-2 CASTDPGLSTDTQYF
TRBJ2-7 . TRBV3-1 CASSQYSEQYF
TRBJ1-1 . TRBV20-1 CSASGNREAFF
TRBJ1-6 . TRBV5-5 CASSLEWGSSSPLHF
TRBJ1-1 . TRBV6-5 CASSYGSNTEAFF
TRBJ2-1 TRBD1 TRBV14 CASSQPGQGNEQFF
TRBJ1-1 . TRBV7-9 CASSTRSGSPEAFF
TRBJ2-6 . TRBV6-5 CASSYSLAATGANVLTF
TRBJ1-1 . TRBV14 CASSPLDRRSTEAFF
TRBJ2-1 . TRBV20-1 CSAKEMGRDNEQFF
TRBJ2-7 TRBD1 TRBV6-1 CASIPEGQFYEQYF
TRBJ2-1 . TRBV13 CASSLTRVISYNEQFF
TRBJ2-7 . TRBV24-1 CATSPTLANMWEQYF
TRBJ2-2 TRBD1 TRBV6-1 CASSFTGGTNTGELFF
TRBJ2-7 . TRBV3-1 CASSQIQGNEQYF
TRBJ2-7 TRBD2 TRBV28 CASREGGELYEQYF
TRBJ1-1 . TRBV28 CASRSSGAHTEAFF
TRBJ1-1 TRBD1 TRBV27 CASSTFSGTVNTEAFF
TRBJ2-7 TRBD1 TRBV7-9 CASSLGQGALVDEQYF
TRBJ2-2 . TRBV5-1 CASSLTGKDTGELFF
TRBJ2-1 TRBD2 TRBV11-2 CASRSGLAGAEQFF
TRBJ2-2 TRBD1 TRBV28 CASGTGGGGELFF
TRBJ2-7 . TRBV20-1 CSASTSHEQYF
TRBJ2-1 . TRBV24-1 CATSDGAQRGQFF
TRBJ2-3 . TRBV5-1 CASSFSREATDTQYF
TRBJ2-7 . TRBV7-4 CARHGDTYEQYF
TRBJ2-5 . TRBV20-1 CSALFSSARGQYF
TRBJ2-3 TRBD1 TRBV5-1 CASSIQGARDTQYF
TRBJ2-5 TRBD1 TRBV28 CASSFPQGEKETQYF
TRBJ1-4 . TRBV7-6 CASSLRLGGATNEKLFF
TRBJ1-6 . TRBV3-1 CASSRTGTTNNSPLHF
TRBJ2-5 TRBD2 TRBV10-3 CATFDGGGDGETQYF
TRBJ2-1 TRBD1 TRBV18 CASSPQRQGNNEQFF
TRBJ1-1 . TRBV27 CASSPSLGVATEAFF